These 23 T cell receptor beta chains were all obtained from the same sample, sequenced in a study of patients and donors after allogeneic stem cell transplantation. TCRdb passed the RT-PCR reads through MiXCR, listing each CDR3 protein once. The sample shows tens of thousands of distinct CDR3 sequences, around 35% of them seen only once. Source material: blood, either unsorted or a sorted T cell fraction (not recorded which). Every receptor here comes from a human donor who was either an allogeneic HSCT recipient or a stem cell or donor lymphocyte infusion donor (not recorded which). It is not recorded whose cells these are; they may come from a transplant donor.

The chain is built from TRBV11-2 and TRBJ2-3, with D uncertain. This CDR3 has 15 amino acids. The germline CDR1 and CDR2 sequences are SGHAT and FQNNGV. V dropped 1 base and J dropped 0 bases, with 8 bases sitting between them. CDR3 DNA: TGTGCCAGCAGCTTAGTGGGCTCTAGCACAGATACGCAGTATTTT. This translates into CASSLVGSSTDTQYF.

This chain connects TRBV29-1 to TRBJ2-7; D gene ambiguous. Looked up from germline, CDR1 is SQVTM and CDR2 is ANQGSEA. There are 13 residues in the CDR3. V dropped 3 bases and J dropped 0 bases, with 9 bases sitting between them. The CDR3 region is CSVDLGSSYEQYF. The CDR3, as DNA: TGCAGCGTTGATCTGGGTAGCTCCTACGAGCAGTACTTC.

This clonotype was seen a few times. This sequence joins TRBV7-2 and TRBJ1-6; D uncertain. Trimming cost V 5 bases and J 10 bases, with 18 bases left between them. The CDR3 spans 15 residues. Germline V gives CDR1 SGHTA, CDR2 FQGNSA. DNA of the CDR3: TGTGCCAGCAGCCCCCGACCGGCTAGCAGCTCACCCCTCCACTTT. Amino acids: CASSPRPASSSPLHF.

This rearrangement joins TRBV6-6 to TRBJ2-7, with D unclear. The ends were cut back, 5 bases at V and 10 bases at J, with 15 bases in the middle. This CDR3 region has 12 residues. The germline V gene has CDR1 MNHNY and CDR2 SVGAGI (reference sequence). The CDR3 protein is CASSQTTVEQYF. The CDR3, as DNA: TGTGCCAGCAGTCAGACGACCGTAGAACAGTACTTC.

This clonotype was observed a handful of times. The chain joins TRBV20-1 to TRBJ1-1; D is perhaps TRBD1 (6 bases). The CDR3 is made up of 13 amino acids. The germline CDR1 and CDR2 sequences are DFQATT and SNEGSKA (reference sequence). V lost 0 bases, J lost 4 bases, and 9 bases lay in between. CDR3 region: CSARDTQGTEAFF. Written as DNA, the CDR3 is TGCAGTGCTAGAGATACACAGGGCACTGAAGCTTTCTTT.

The chain is built from TRBV24-1 and TRBJ2-3; TRBD1 agrees at 8 bases. With 1 base clipped from V and 3 bases from J, the junction kept 2 bases outside the gene matches. CDR3 length: 15 residues. CDR1 and CDR2 (germline): KGHDR, SFDVKD. The CDR3 nucleotides are TGTGCCACCAGTGATTTCCGACAGGGGACAGATACGCAGTATTTT. Translation: CATSDFRQGTDTQYF.

The V and J genes are TRBV11-2 and TRBJ2-1; possibly TRBD2 for D (6 bases). V was shortened by 1 base and J by 8 bases, with 15 bases between the two germline ends. This CDR3 has 15 amino acids. From germline, CDR1 is SGHAT and CDR2 FQNNGV. CDR3 protein: CASSLGDWSSYEQFF. CDR3 DNA: TGTGCCAGCAGCTTAGGGGACTGGTCCTCCTATGAGCAGTTCTTC. Drawing the rest from reference TRBV11-2 and TRBJ2-1, the complete variable domain is EAGVAQSPRYKIIEKRQSVAFWCNPISGHATLYWYQQILGQGPKLLIQFQNNGVVDDSQLPKDRFSAERLKGVDSTLKIQPAKLEDSAVYLCASSLGDWSSYEQFFGPGTRLTVL.

The V and J genes are TRBV15 and TRBJ2-1, with D unclear. Trimming took 8 bases from V and 3 from J, leaving 11 bases between them. The CDR3 loop spans 13 amino acids. Germline V gene sequence: CDR1 LNHNV, CDR2 YYDKDF (reference sequence). In DNA, the CDR3 is TGTGCCACCCGAGAAAGACTCTACAATGAGCAGTTCTTC. As protein: CATRERLYNEQFF.

The chain carries TRBV18 and TRBJ1-2, with D possibly TRBD1 on 6 matching bases. The CDR3 runs 13 residues. Trimming removed 2 bases from V and 3 bases from J, with 7 bases in between. Germline values: CDR1 KGHSH, CDR2 LQKENI. DNA for the CDR3: TGTGCCAGCTCACCAGGGGGCGACTATGGCTACACCTTC. Amino acids: CASSPGGDYGYTF.

A few counts support this clonotype. The chain is built from TRBV12-3 or TRBV12-4 and TRBJ1-5; D is ambiguous. The V end lost 3 bases, the J end lost 4 bases, and 7 bases lay between the germline ends. The CDR3 spans 13 residues. The CDR3 spells CASSLSRNQPQHF. As DNA, the CDR3 is TGTGCCAGCAGTTTGTCCAGAAATCAGCCCCAGCATTTT.

This clonotype was detected a few times. The CDR3 DNA follows: TGCAGCGACACCCGCACAGATACGCAGTATTTT. Translating gives CSDTRTDTQYF. The rearrangement links TRBV29-1 to TRBJ2-3; D uncertain. V dropped 7 bases and J dropped 1 base, with 6 bases sitting between them. Germline-derived CDR1 and CDR2 are SQVTM and ANQGSEA. The CDR3 has 11 residues.

The chain uses TRBV29-1 and TRBJ1-1; D gene unclear. Between the trimmed V and J ends, which lost 2 bases and 1 base, there was a span of 11 bases. Germline V gene lookup returns CDR1 SQVTM and CDR2 ANQGSEA. CDR3 length: 14 amino acids. CDR3 region: CSVEFGRGNTEAFF. CDR3 sequence (DNA): TGCAGCGTTGAATTTGGGCGGGGGAACACTGAAGCTTTCTTT.

The chain combines TRBV7-2 with TRBJ1-2; D might be TRBD1 (5 bases). This CDR3 has 15 amino acids. CDR1 is SGHTA, CDR2 FQGNSA, per germline. Trimming pared 3 bases from V and 0 bases from J, leaving 11 bases between. CDR3 amino acids: CASSFRRGSNYGYTF. In DNA form, the CDR3 reads TGTGCCAGCAGCTTTAGACGGGGCTCTAACTATGGCTACACCTTC.

The rearrangement uses TRBV12-3 or TRBV12-4 and TRBJ1-5; D unclear. There are 13 residues in the CDR3. The V and J ends lost 6 bases and 7 bases respectively, with 13 bases between them. The CDR3 protein is CASSPPGGQPQHF. CDR3 coding DNA: TGTGCCAGCAGCCCACCGGGTGGGCAGCCCCAGCATTTT.

This chain connects TRBV20-1 to TRBJ2-2; 10 bases agree with TRBD1. The ends lost 5 bases at V and 6 bases at J; junction bases unmatched: 12. Germline V gene lookup returns CDR1 DFQATT and CDR2 SNEGSKA (reference sequence). The length of the CDR3 is 16 residues. CDR3 nucleotide sequence: TGCAGTGCTCCCGGGACAGGGGATGTGGAAGCCGGGGAGCTGTTTTTT. Translating gives CSAPGTGDVEAGELFF.

The table lists this clonotype with a few counts. V usage is TRBV9 and J usage is TRBJ2-7, with a possible D match to TRBD1 (6 bases). V gave up 0 bases and J gave up 3 bases, with 13 bases separating them. The CDR3 is 15 residues long. Germline loops: CDR1 SGDLS, CDR2 YYNGEE. CDR3 bases: TGTGCCAGCAGCGTAGAAGCCAGGGGTTTCTACGAGCAGTACTTC. Its protein is CASSVEARGFYEQYF. Full variable domain (missing parts from reference TRBV9 and TRBJ2-7): DSGVTQTPKHLITATGQRVTLRCSPRSGDLSVYWYQQSLDQGLQFLIQYYNGEERAKGNILERFSAQQFPDLHSELNLSSLELGDSALYFCASSVEARGFYEQYFGPGTRLTVT.

This clonotype was observed a few times. The V call is TRBV20-1, the J call TRBJ2-3, with a tentative D call TRBD2 (5 bases). Germline CDR1 and CDR2: DFQATT and SNEGSKA (reference sequence). V was clipped by 1 base and J by 6 bases, with 11 bases between them. The CDR3 contains 13 residues. CDR3 nucleotide sequence: TGCAGTGCTAGAGGCGGGTTGTCCGATACGCAGTATTTT. Translating it yields CSARGGLSDTQYF.

The genes are TRBV5-6 and TRBJ1-5; 8 nucleotides align to TRBD1. Trimming at V came to 3 bases and at J to 7 bases, leaving 3 bases not matched to a gene. Germline CDR1 is SGHDT and CDR2 is YYEEEE. The CDR3 is 13 amino acids. The CDR3 region is CASSSRQGQPQHF. CDR3 DNA sequence: TGTGCCAGCAGCTCTCGACAGGGGCAGCCCCAGCATTTT.

This clonotype was seen a single time. The chain joins TRBV4-1 to TRBJ2-7, with 7 bases identical to TRBD2. Germline V gives CDR1 MGHRA, CDR2 YSYEKL. The CDR3 extends over 15 amino acids. V lost 1 base, J lost 4 bases, and 7 bases stayed unmatched. In nucleotides, the CDR3 is TGCGCCAGCAGCCAAGTCAGGCGGGAGTGGTACGAGCAGTACTTC. Protein sequence: CASSQVRREWYEQYF.

Here the CDR3 DNA reads TGTGCCAGCCGCAATCGAGAGACCCAGTACTTC. It translates to CASRNRETQYF. V usage is TRBV12-3 or TRBV12-4 and J usage is TRBJ2-5; the D is unclear. CDR3 size: 11 residues. Between the trimmed V and J ends, which lost 8 bases and 4 bases, there was a span of 8 bases.

The J gene is TRBJ2-7, the V gene TRBV6-5; D might be TRBD2 (6 bases). The CDR3 has 13 residues. CDR1 and CDR2 from the germline V gene are MNHEY and SVGAGI. Trimming removed 8 bases from V and 3 bases from J, with 14 bases in between. CDR3 region: CASGPGVGYEQYF. As DNA, the CDR3 is TGTGCCAGCGGTCCGGGAGTGGGCTACGAGCAGTACTTC.

This sequence joins TRBV7-6 and TRBJ2-6; D remains unclear. Deletions cut 3 bases from V and 2 bases from J, with 8 bases between. The germline CDR1 and CDR2 sequences are SGHVS and FNYEAQ. This CDR3 comprises 15 residues. CDR3 in DNA: TGTGCCAGCAGCTTTGTAATAGCTGGGGCCAACGTCCTGACTTTC. It yields the protein CASSFVIAGANVLTF.

This chain links TRBV20-1 with TRBJ2-7; D tentatively reads TRBD1 or TRBD2 (5 bases each). The CDR3 has 13 residues. The germline CDR1 and CDR2 sequences are DFQATT and SNEGSKA (reference sequence). V was clipped by 3 bases and J by 1 base, with 10 bases between them. In DNA, the CDR3 is TGCAGTGCTAGCTCGGGGCAATCCTACGAGCAGTACTTC. Translation gives CSASSGQSYEQYF.